This T cell receptor beta chain was observed in a study of a mutant IDH1 vaccine in newly diagnosed glioma. The wider study: Commencement of vaccination occurred 4-6 weeks following radiotherapy alone, or concurrently with temozolomide cycles. Earlier care involved radiotherapy, temozolomide, or both, and the majority received both.

Germline V gene sequence: CDR1 SEHNR, CDR2 FQNEAQ (reference sequence). This CDR3 is 17 amino acids long. The ends lost 2 bases at V and 1 base at J; junction bases unmatched: 5. Turning to this clone: Its matching antigen is unknown.

Produced via immunoSEQ multiplex PCR; TCRdb's table is partial and in-frame only. The data hold about 54,000 clones, with roughly 87% observed a single time. Study-level findings and limits: Seemingly, top peripheral T cell clonotype changes bore no relation to pseudoprogression.

Time point reported: week 47, end of study. All doses held 300 ug of mutant IDH1 20-mer peptide, with topical imiquimod. The receptor was derived from a woman aged 50 to 60 with glioma. V gene TRBV7-9 combines with J gene TRBJ2-6; 7 positions match TRBD1. The sequencing used PBMCs, collected from a glioma patient whose treatment included an IDH1 peptide vaccine. The CDR3 bases are TGTGCCAGCAGCTTACAACAGGGGCTATCTGGGGCCAACGTCCTGACTTTC. This codes for CASSLQQGLSGANVLTF.